Listed here are 27 T cell receptor beta chains from one sample, sequenced in a study of blood T cell repertoires in COVID-19. Some clones are missing from TCRdb's copy, which holds only in-frame ones; the method was immunoSEQ multiplex PCR. The sample lists about 170,000 clones; around four fifths were seen once. Sequencing was done on a sample of PBMCs or T cells enriched from blood (not recorded which). The source of these receptors is a woman in her forties or fifties who had recovered from COVID-19.

The rearrangement joins TRBV7-9 to TRBJ1-1; 7 bases align to TRBD1. Germline values: CDR1 SEHNR, CDR2 FQNEAQ (reference sequence). V shed 4 bases and J 1 base; nucleotides not matched to a gene: 12. The CDR3 contains 17 residues. The CDR3: CASSSSERDRKNTEAFF. The DNA for the CDR3 is TGTGCCAGCAGCTCCTCCGAAAGGGACAGAAAGAACACTGAAGCTTTCTTT.

This clone has a single count. The V and J genes are TRBV7-2 and TRBJ1-1; no firm D call. Trimming left V 1 base short and J 8 bases short, with 11 bases between. Germline V gene lookup returns CDR1 SGHTA and CDR2 FQGNSA. The CDR3 has 13 amino acids. The CDR3 loop is CASSLVEGGEAFF. DNA of the CDR3: TGTGCCAGCAGCTTAGTAGAGGGCGGAGAAGCTTTCTTT.

V and J are TRBV5-4 and TRBJ1-3, with D tentatively TRBD1 (5 bases). V was cut by 2 bases and J by 6 bases, with 12 bases left in between. The CDR3 length is 14 residues. The germline V gene encodes CDR1 SGHNT and CDR2 YYREEE (reference sequence). The CDR3 region is CASSLSGIENTIYF. CDR3 sequence (DNA): TGTGCCAGCAGCTTATCAGGGATTGAAAACACCATATATTTT.

The chain recombines TRBV5-1 with TRBJ1-1, with TRBD1 matching over 7 bases. Germline trimming cut 5 bases from V and 6 bases from J; bases unmatched to any gene: 4. CDR3 length equals 12 residues. Germline V gene lookup returns CDR1 SGHRS and CDR2 YFSETQ. CDR3 DNA sequence: TGCGCCAGCAGTACCACAGGGGCTGAAGCTTTCTTT. Protein: CASSTTGAEAFF. The full variable domain, in which reference TRBV5-1 and TRBJ1-1 provide the parts outside the CDR3, is KAGVTQTPRYLIKTRGQQVTLSCSPISGHRSVSWYQQTPGQGLQFLFEYFSETQRNKGNFPGRFSGRQFSNSRSEMNVSTLELGDSALYLCASSTTGAEAFFGQGTRLTVV.

The rearrangement joins TRBV7-2 to TRBJ1-2, with D maybe TRBD1 (6 bases). This CDR3 has 13 residues. The germline gives CDR1 SGHTA, CDR2 FQGNSA. V shed 5 bases and J shed 8 bases, with 15 bases lying between them. The CDR3 DNA reads TGTGCCAGCAGCGAGAGGGGGATATCGGGCTACACCTTC. Its translation is CASSERGISGYTF.

The V and J genes are TRBV7-8 and TRBJ1-2; D may be TRBD1 (5 bases). The CDR3 totals 15 residues. Trimming took 7 bases from V and 3 from J, leaving 18 bases between them. The germline gives CDR1 SGHVS, CDR2 FQNEAQ. CDR3 nucleotide sequence: TGTGCCAGCACCCCCGTGGGTGGCAGGGACTATGGCTACACCTTC. It specifies CASTPVGGRDYGYTF.

The chain joins TRBV19 to TRBJ1-1; 9 bases map to TRBD1. The germline V gene has CDR1 LNHDA and CDR2 SQIVND (reference sequence). The CDR3 runs 13 residues. Unmatched junction bases numbered 6, after V lost 5 bases and J lost 8 bases. The CDR3 nucleotides read TGTGCCAGTAGTCCCGGGACAGGGAGGGAAGCTTTCTTT. Translated: CASSPGTGREAFF.

This clone was observed a handful of times. Here the CDR3 DNA reads TGTGCCACCAGTGATTCGGGGGGCGGAACCGGGGAGCTGTTTTTT. Translation gives CATSDSGGGTGELFF. The V gene is TRBV24-1, the J gene TRBJ2-2; a weak D match, TRBD2 (7 bases). Germline V lookup: CDR1 KGHDR, CDR2 SFDVKD. The CDR3 spans 15 residues. V lost 2 bases, J lost 5 bases, and 11 bases lay in between.

A few counts support this clone. The V and J genes are TRBV9 and TRBJ1-2; D is ambiguous. The CDR3 contains 12 residues. Per the germline V gene, CDR1 is SGDLS and CDR2 is YYNGEE. The V and J ends lost 0 bases and 5 bases respectively, with 5 bases between them. CDR3 coding DNA: TGTGCCAGCAGCGTAGGGCAGTATGGCTACACCTTC. Translated, it gives CASSVGQYGYTF. The full variable domain, its missing parts supplied by reference TRBV9 and TRBJ1-2, is DSGVTQTPKHLITATGQRVTLRCSPRSGDLSVYWYQQSLDQGLQFLIQYYNGEERAKGNILERFSAQQFPDLHSELNLSSLELGDSALYFCASSVGQYGYTFGSGTRLTVV.

This clone showed up just a few times. The chain employs TRBV4-3 and TRBJ1-4, with 9 nucleotides matching TRBD1. J was trimmed by 8 bases and V by 0 bases; bases with no gene match: 10. Germline CDR1 and CDR2: LGHNA and YSLEER. CDR3 length: 17 amino acids. The CDR3 loop is CASSQDLSGQGNEKLFF. CDR3 nucleotides: TGCGCCAGCAGCCAAGATCTCTCGGGACAGGGTAACGAAAAACTGTTTTTT.

This clone showed up many times. This sample includes further DNA sequences coding for the same CDR3. The rearrangement uses TRBV4-1 and TRBJ2-2, with 14 bases lining up with TRBD2. Per germline, CDR1 MGHRA and CDR2 YSYEKL. The CDR3 contains 18 residues. V lost 1 base to trimming and J lost 4 bases; unmatched junction nucleotides: 5. The CDR3 DNA follows: TGCGCCAGCAGCCAAGGGGGACTAGCGGGAGTCGGCACCGGGGAGCTGTTTTTT. It translates to CASSQGGLAGVGTGELFF.

This chain uses TRBV5-6 with TRBJ1-2, with 7 bases identical to TRBD1. Trimming took 4 bases from V and 6 from J; bases not matched to a gene: 9. The CDR3 runs to 14 residues. Germline CDR1 reads SGHDT; CDR2 reads YYEEEE. The CDR3 coding sequence is TGTGCCAGCAGCCCCCCGGGCAGGGGGGATGGCTACACCTTC. Encoded protein: CASSPPGRGDGYTF.

Comments on this clone: The sample contains more than one DNA sequence encoding this CDR3. The chain recombines TRBV12-3 or TRBV12-4 with TRBJ1-2; a weak D match, TRBD1 (6 bases). The germline V and J ends were trimmed by 6 bases and 7 bases, with 15 bases remaining between them. The CDR3 is 13 residues long. Here the CDR3 reads CASSFSGVGGYTF. The CDR3 coding sequence is TGTGCCAGCAGCTTTTCAGGGGTAGGTGGCTACACCTTC.

The V gene is TRBV12-3 or TRBV12-4, the J gene TRBJ1-5, with D unclear. The CDR3 spans 13 residues. V lost 6 bases and J 4 bases, leaving 10 bases between the germline ends. CDR3 protein: CASSPYENQPQHF. The CDR3 nucleotides are TGTGCCAGCAGCCCCTACGAAAATCAGCCCCAGCATTTT.

This rearrangement joins TRBV12-3 or TRBV12-4 to TRBJ1-2; a weak D match, TRBD1 (5 bases). The CDR3 is 13 residues long. Trimming left V 1 base short and J 8 bases short, with 11 bases between. As DNA, the CDR3 is TGTGCCAGCAGTTTAGAGGGGTTTACGGGCTACACCTTC. Its protein is CASSLEGFTGYTF.

The rearrangement joins TRBV5-5 to TRBJ1-5; D perhaps matches TRBD1 (6 bases). Germline CDR1 is SGHKS and CDR2 is YYEKEE (reference sequence). CDR3 size: 17 residues. Trimming removed 0 bases from V and 6 bases from J, with 19 bases in between. The CDR3 DNA follows: TGTGCCAGCAGCTTGGGCCCCCAGGGGTTAAGGGTTCAGCCCCAGCATTTT. It encodes CASSLGPQGLRVQPQHF.

The J gene is TRBJ1-4, the V gene TRBV5-4, with a possible D match to TRBD1 (5 bases). The V gene lost 3 bases and the J gene lost 8 bases, with 11 bases spanning the gap. Germline V gives CDR1 SGHNT, CDR2 YYREEE (reference sequence). The CDR3 runs to 13 residues. The CDR3, as DNA: TGTGCCAGCAGCTATTCAGGGAACGAAAAACTGTTTTTT. Amino acids: CASSYSGNEKLFF.

This rearrangement joins TRBV7-9 to TRBJ2-2; possibly TRBD1 for D (6 bases). Trimming stripped 7 bases from V and 6 bases from J, with 18 bases between. This CDR3 comprises 15 residues. Germline loops: CDR1 SEHNR, CDR2 FQNEAQ (reference sequence). The CDR3 protein is CASKGVRGNAGELFF. CDR3 DNA sequence: TGTGCCAGCAAGGGCGTGAGGGGGAATGCCGGGGAGCTGTTTTTT.

The chain is built from TRBV28 and TRBJ1-6; D remains ambiguous. The CDR3 contains 16 residues. The V end was cut by 4 bases, the J end by 4 bases, with 14 bases between. The germline V gene has CDR1 MDHEN and CDR2 SYDVKM. The CDR3 spells CASSSRERGYNSPLHF. CDR3 in DNA: TGTGCCAGCAGTTCTAGGGAGCGGGGATATAATTCACCCCTCCACTTT.

The rearrangement links TRBV12-3 or TRBV12-4 to TRBJ2-7, with a tentative D call TRBD2 (6 bases). V lost 2 bases and J lost 6, with 11 bases in between. The CDR3 has 13 residues. CDR3 sequence: CASSLLQGGEQYV. Here the CDR3 DNA reads TGTGCCAGCAGTTTATTGCAGGGAGGCGAGCAGTACGTC.

The genes are TRBV3-1 (or the pseudogene TRBV3-2) and TRBJ2-2; weak D call: TRBD2 (6 bases). The CDR3 sequence is 14 residues long. From germline, CDR1 is LGHDT and CDR2 YNNKEL (reference sequence). V gave up 6 bases and J gave up 6 bases, with 14 bases separating them. Written as DNA, the CDR3 is TGTGCCAGCAGACCGGAGGGAGAAGCCGGGGAGCTGTTTTTT. It encodes CASRPEGEAGELFF.

V and J are TRBV9 and TRBJ2-3, with D unclear. CDR1 and CDR2 (germline): SGDLS, YYNGEE. Trimming shortened V by 3 bases and J by 4 bases, and 9 bases separated the two germline ends. The CDR3 spans 13 residues. This CDR3 reads CASSAIASDTQYF. CDR3 nucleotides: TGTGCCAGCAGCGCCATAGCCTCAGATACGCAGTATTTT.

The V call is TRBV5-1, the J call TRBJ2-2, with 7 bases that match TRBD2. J lost 3 bases, V lost 6 bases, and 11 bases had no gene match. There are 16 residues in the CDR3. The V gene's germline CDR1 is SGHRS and CDR2 YFSETQ. The CDR3 sequence is CASKRPGGVHTGELFF. CDR3 nucleotides: TGCGCCAGCAAGCGACCTGGGGGGGTCCACACCGGGGAGCTGTTTTTT.

CDR3: CASSQGDRFLNTEAFF. For the CDR3, the DNA is TGCGCCAGCAGCCAAGGGGACAGGTTTTTGAACACTGAAGCTTTCTTT. The chain is built from TRBV4-1 and TRBJ1-1; 8 bases agree with TRBD1. J lost 0 bases, V lost 1 base, and 4 bases had no gene match. Germline CDR1 reads MGHRA; CDR2 reads YSYEKL. The CDR3 length is 16 residues.

The chain is built from TRBV19 and TRBJ2-1; 10 bases are shared with TRBD2. Germline CDR1 and CDR2: LNHDA and SQIVND (reference sequence). After removal of 3 bases from V and 10 bases from J, the junction contained 6 bases not matched to a gene. The CDR3 loop spans 14 amino acids. The CDR3 nucleotides are TGTGCCAGTAGTATCCGGGCTAGCGGGGGAGAGCAGTTCTTC. It translates to CASSIRASGGEQFF.

The chain carries TRBV2 and TRBJ1-5; D gene ambiguous. Germline V gene sequence: CDR1 SNHLY, CDR2 FYNNEI. The CDR3 sequence is 14 residues long. V dropped 4 bases and J dropped 6 bases, with 13 bases sitting between them. This chain's CDR3 is CASSVDQSGQPQHF. The CDR3 DNA sequence: TGTGCCAGCAGTGTGGATCAATCGGGTCAGCCCCAGCATTTT.

The rearrangement links TRBV7-3 to TRBJ2-1, with D perhaps matching TRBD1 (6 bases). Between the trimmed V and J ends, which lost 5 bases and 8 bases, there was a span of 7 bases. Germline V gene lookup returns CDR1 SGHTA and CDR2 FQGTGA. The CDR3 length is 11 residues. CDR3 loop: CASSPGDEQFF. For the CDR3, the DNA is TGTGCCAGCAGCCCAGGGGATGAGCAGTTCTTC.